Included here is one T cell receptor (beta chain) sequence, with context. Its target antigen remains unknown. Base qualities were left out, and no much larger clone turns up one base away. The trial excluded patients who had a history of autoimmune disease or who were on systemic immunosuppression. Peripheral blood for TCR sequencing was drawn from every dose cohort at baseline, at cycle 4 day 1 and at cycle 7 day 1. The samples were taken from a phase I, first-in-human, multicenter, open-label dose-escalation trial of ivuxolimab. The trial enrolled adults with locally advanced or metastatic head and neck squamous cell, hepatocellular, melanoma or renal cell carcinoma. Before TCR sequencing, CD4+ T cells and CD8+ T cells from peripheral blood were sorted into separate populations. The sample is drawn from a study of OX40 agonist ivuxolimab in advanced cancers. General notes on the study: The costimulatory receptor OX40 (CD134) was targeted by ivuxolimab, a fully human IgG2 agonistic monoclonal antibody. Intravenous ivuxolimab was administered to patients every 2 weeks at six dose levels: 0.01, 0.1, 0.3, 1.5, 3 and 10 mg/kg. Of the roughly 51 patients in dose escalation, about 20 had hepatocellular carcinoma, some 15 had melanoma, 9 had renal cell carcinoma and 9 had head and neck cancer. In the dose-escalation cohort, 82.7% of patients were male, and the mean age was roughly 60 years, with a range of roughly 20 to 80. Prior anti-PD-1, anti-PD-L1 or anti-CTLA-4 therapy was permitted, and 30% to 45% of dose-escalation patients had received checkpoint inhibitors. Partial responses occurred in three dose-escalation patients, of whom one had hepatocellular carcinoma and two had cutaneous melanoma. The point of sequencing TCRbeta in the periphery was to test whether ivuxolimab changed TCR sequence diversity and drove clonal T-cell expansion. The paper reports the monotherapy dose-escalation portion (N = 52 patients) of the phase I ivuxolimab trial. Results and caveats for the whole study, not just this receptor: On average, CD8+ T cells showed more expanded clones than CD4+ T cells after ivuxolimab. In partial responders in the 0.1-3.0 mg/kg groups, normalized peripheral clonal expansion was found to be among the lowest, especially among CD8+ T cells. Low levels of normalized T-cell clonal expansion were also seen in some patients who did not respond. The antigen specificity of the peripheral T cells that underwent clonal expansion was not determined. At doses of 0.1 to 3.0 mg/kg, clonal expansion of both CD4+ and CD8+ blood T cells was observed from baseline to week 6.

To sequence the TCRbeta CDR3 region, genomic DNA was isolated from the sorted cells. The immunoSEQ Assay was used for sequencing of TCRbeta CDR3 regions. Not all clones reach the TCRdb copy of this immuneACCESS table, which keeps in-frame sequences only. Checked studies attribute under half of the gap to unresolved V genes and leave the rest unexplained. This sample gives 55,000 to 75,000 clones in total; approximately 91% of them show up just once. Around 4% of the sample is held by the ten biggest clonotypes. Taken from cysteine to phenylalanine, the CDR3 has 14 residues. The retained sequence is limited to the CDR3, 42 bases, with the frame set at the first base. According to the germline V gene, CDR1 reads MDHEN and CDR2 reads SYDVKM. V loses 4 bases, J loses 6 bases, and the germline ends lie 16 bases apart.

The receptor chain draws on TRBV28 and TRBJ2-7; the D gene cannot be resolved reliably. The receptor was isolated from an adult with an advanced solid tumor such as melanoma, head and neck, liver or kidney cancer. Sequencing was performed on CD4+ or CD8+ T cells sorted from blood, taken in a trial of the OX40 agonist ivuxolimab. Here is the DNA: TGTGCCAGCAGTTACGCAAACCCAAGCGTCGAGCAGTACTTC. It encodes CASSYANPSVEQYF.